The TCR beta chain under discussion was sequenced for a study of tumour-infiltrating T cells in Burkitt lymphoma. Study-level information: Survival, overall and progression-free, tracked with productive clonality.

Repertoires were generated with immunoSEQ multiplex PCR, while TCRdb's copy carries only in-frame clones and drops some. In the table there are some 5,000 clones, 11% of which are singletons. The table lists this clone with a few counts. Trimming shortened V by 0 bases and J by 4 bases, and 12 bases separated the two germline ends. The germline CDR1 and CDR2 sequences are MNHEY and SVGAGI. The CDR3 loop spans 15 amino acids. The clonotype comes from a human donor with diffuse large B-cell lymphoma. The sequenced material came from tumor tissue. The J gene is TRBJ1-2, the V gene TRBV6-5; no firm D call. The CDR3 region has the DNA TGTGCCAGCAGTTACTCGCTACTCTTGGCCTATGGCTACACCTTC. It encodes CASSYSLLLAYGYTF.